The text below deals with one T cell receptor (beta chain). Its antigen is not identified. Sequence at one end of the junction differs from germline and may be a read error. From germline, CDR1 is DFQATT and CDR2 SNEGSKA (reference sequence). This CDR3 is built from 17 residues. The data stem from a study of T-cell reconstitution after alpha-beta-depleted transplantation in children. Findings and caveats of the study: Counts and diversity of T cells one year after transplant came mostly from newly produced T cells.

The authors prepared the TCRbeta library with unique molecular identifiers. TCRdb reprocessed the PCR reads via MiXCR and lists one record per CDR3 protein. This table holds 85,000 to 120,000 distinct CDR3 sequences, around 5.9% found once. The receptor's source is a female patient aged 2 to 10 who had a stem cell transplant for Fanconi anemia, so the T cells may come from the graft donor. The sample consisted of PBMCs, mostly from graft donor cells, taken 60 days after TCRalphabeta/CD19-depleted stem cell transplant. The V gene is TRBV20-1, the J gene TRBJ1-5; possible D gene TRBD1, 6 bases. The CDR3 bases are TGCAGTGCCAGAGAGGGACACGGGGGACGATTTAATCAGCCCCAGCATTTT. Protein sequence: CSAREGHGGRFNQPQHF.